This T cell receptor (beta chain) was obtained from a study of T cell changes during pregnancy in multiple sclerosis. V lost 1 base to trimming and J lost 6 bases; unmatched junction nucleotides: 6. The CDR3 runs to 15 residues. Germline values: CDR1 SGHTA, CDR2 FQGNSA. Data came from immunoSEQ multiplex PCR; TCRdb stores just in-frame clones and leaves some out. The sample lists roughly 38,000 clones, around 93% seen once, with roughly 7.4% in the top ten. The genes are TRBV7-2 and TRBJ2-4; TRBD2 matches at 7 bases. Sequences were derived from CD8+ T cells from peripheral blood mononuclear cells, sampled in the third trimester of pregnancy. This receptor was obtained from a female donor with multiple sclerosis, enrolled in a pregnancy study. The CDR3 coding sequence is TGTGCCAGCAGCTTAGGGGGAGGGGAGGCAAACATTCAGTACTTC. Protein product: CASSLGGGEANIQYF.